This T cell receptor (beta chain) was sequenced in a study of T cells in Graves' hyperthyroidism and ophthalmopathy. Study results and caveats: The model predicted ophthalmopathy a median roughly 6.5 months before onset. Most expanded thyroid clonotypes above 0.001 recurred in blood.

The CDR3 sequence is 13 residues long. Trimming removed 6 bases from V and 5 bases from J, with 14 bases in between. Germline-derived CDR1 and CDR2 are DFQATT and SNEGSKA (reference sequence). Those patients with uncontrolled infection, other autoimmune disease, pregnancy or lactation were excluded. Cells are PBMCs isolated from roughly 10 ml of fresh blood. Amplification targeted TCR beta CDR3 regions from RNA transcripts. First-round RT-PCR with HTBI primers amplified the TCR CDR3 region. Each CDR3 protein is one row after TCRdb ran MiXCR on the multiplex PCR reads. The profile shows about 720,000 distinct CDR3 sequences, around 15% of them singletons. Ten or more counts support this clonotype. No antigen is known for it.

V gene TRBV20-1 combines with J gene TRBJ2-1; D gene ambiguous. The sequence was obtained from a man between 18 and 35 years old with Graves' hyperthyroidism. Sample: blood. The DNA for the CDR3 is TGCAGTGCCCTCCCCCCATCGAACAATGAGCAGTTCTTC. This encodes CSALPPSNNEQFF.